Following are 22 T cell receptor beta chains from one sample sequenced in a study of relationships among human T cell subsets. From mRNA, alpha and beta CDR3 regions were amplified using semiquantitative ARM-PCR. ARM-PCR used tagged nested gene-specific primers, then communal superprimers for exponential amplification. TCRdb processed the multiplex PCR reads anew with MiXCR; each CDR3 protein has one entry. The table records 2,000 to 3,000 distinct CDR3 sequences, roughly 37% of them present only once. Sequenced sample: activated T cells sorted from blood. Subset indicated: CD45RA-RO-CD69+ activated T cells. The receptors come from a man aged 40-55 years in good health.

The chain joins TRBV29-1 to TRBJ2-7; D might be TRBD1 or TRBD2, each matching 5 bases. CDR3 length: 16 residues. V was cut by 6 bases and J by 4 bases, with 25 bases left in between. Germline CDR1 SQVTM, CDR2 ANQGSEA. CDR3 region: CSVSKERGPIRYEQYF. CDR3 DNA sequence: TGCAGCGTGTCCAAGGAAAGGGGACCCATCCGGTACGAGCAGTACTTC.

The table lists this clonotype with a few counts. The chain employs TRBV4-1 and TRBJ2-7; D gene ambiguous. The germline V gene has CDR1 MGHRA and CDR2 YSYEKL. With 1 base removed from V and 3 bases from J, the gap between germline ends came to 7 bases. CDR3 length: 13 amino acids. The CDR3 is CASSQADYYEQYF. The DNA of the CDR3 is TGCGCCAGCAGCCAAGCGGATTACTACGAGCAGTACTTC.

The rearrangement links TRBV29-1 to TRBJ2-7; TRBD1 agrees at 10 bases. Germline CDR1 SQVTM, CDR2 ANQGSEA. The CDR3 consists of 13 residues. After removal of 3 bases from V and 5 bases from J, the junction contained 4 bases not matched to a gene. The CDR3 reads CSVDPGQGNEQYF. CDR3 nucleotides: TGCAGCGTTGATCCGGGACAGGGGAACGAGCAGTACTTC.

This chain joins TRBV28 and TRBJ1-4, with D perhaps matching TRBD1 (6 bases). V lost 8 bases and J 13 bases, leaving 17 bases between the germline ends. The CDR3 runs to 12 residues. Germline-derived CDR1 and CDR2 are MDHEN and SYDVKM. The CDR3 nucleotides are TGTGCCAGCGGATCATCAGGGGTCGGACTGTTTTTT. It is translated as CASGSSGVGLFF.

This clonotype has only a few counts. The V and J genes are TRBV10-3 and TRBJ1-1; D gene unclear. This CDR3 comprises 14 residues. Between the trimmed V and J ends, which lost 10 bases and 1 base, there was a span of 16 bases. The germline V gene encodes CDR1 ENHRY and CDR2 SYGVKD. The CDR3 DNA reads TGTGCCACTCAACGGGAGCAGACGAACACTGAAGCTTTCTTT. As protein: CATQREQTNTEAFF.

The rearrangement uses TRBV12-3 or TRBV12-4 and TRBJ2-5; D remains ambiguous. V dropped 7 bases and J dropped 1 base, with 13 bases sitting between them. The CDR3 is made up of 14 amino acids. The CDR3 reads CASTSRKFQETQYF. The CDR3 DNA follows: TGTGCCAGCACCTCTCGGAAGTTCCAAGAGACCCAGTACTTC.

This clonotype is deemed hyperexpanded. CDR3 loop: CSVPEGTNYGYTF. The CDR3 region has the DNA TGCAGTGTCCCCGAGGGGACTAACTATGGCTACACCTTC. The chain is built from TRBV20-1 and TRBJ1-2, with D possibly being TRBD1 (5 bases). The CDR3 contains 13 residues. Germline V gene sequence: CDR1 DFQATT, CDR2 SNEGSKA (reference sequence). V gave up 7 bases and J gave up 0 bases, with 12 bases separating them.

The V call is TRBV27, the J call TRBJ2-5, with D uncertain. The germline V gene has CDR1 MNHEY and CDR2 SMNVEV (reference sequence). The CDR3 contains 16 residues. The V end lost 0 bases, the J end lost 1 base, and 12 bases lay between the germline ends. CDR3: CASSLSGSTLQETQYF. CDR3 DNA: TGTGCCAGCAGTTTATCGGGCTCTACCCTCCAAGAGACCCAGTACTTC.

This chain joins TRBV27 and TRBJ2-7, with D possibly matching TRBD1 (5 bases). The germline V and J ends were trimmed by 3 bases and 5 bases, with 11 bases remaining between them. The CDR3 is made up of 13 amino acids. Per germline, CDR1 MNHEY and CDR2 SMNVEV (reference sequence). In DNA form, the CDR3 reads TGTGCCAGCAGTTTGAGCAGGGCCCACGAGCAGTACTTC. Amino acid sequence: CASSLSRAHEQYF.

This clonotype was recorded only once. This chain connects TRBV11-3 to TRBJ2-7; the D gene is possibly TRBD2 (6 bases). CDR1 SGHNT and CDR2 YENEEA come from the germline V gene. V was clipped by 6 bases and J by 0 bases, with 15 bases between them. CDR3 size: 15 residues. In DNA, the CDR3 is TGTGCCAGCAGTTACCGCCGGGACTCCTCCTACGAGCAGTACTTC. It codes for CASSYRRDSSYEQYF.

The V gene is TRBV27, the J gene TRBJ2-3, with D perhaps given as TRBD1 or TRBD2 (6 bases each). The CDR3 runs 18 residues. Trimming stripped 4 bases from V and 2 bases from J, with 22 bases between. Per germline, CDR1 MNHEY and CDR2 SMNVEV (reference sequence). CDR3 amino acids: CASSSTSLGGRPTDTQYF. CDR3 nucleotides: TGTGCCAGCAGTTCCACCTCTTTAGGGGGGAGGCCCACAGATACGCAGTATTTT.

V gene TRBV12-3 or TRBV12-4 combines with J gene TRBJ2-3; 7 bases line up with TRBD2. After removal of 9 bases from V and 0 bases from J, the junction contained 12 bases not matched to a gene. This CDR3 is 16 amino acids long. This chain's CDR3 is CASSFIAGSSTDTQYF. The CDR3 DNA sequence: TGTGCCAGTTCCTTCATAGCGGGTTCAAGCACAGATACGCAGTATTTT.

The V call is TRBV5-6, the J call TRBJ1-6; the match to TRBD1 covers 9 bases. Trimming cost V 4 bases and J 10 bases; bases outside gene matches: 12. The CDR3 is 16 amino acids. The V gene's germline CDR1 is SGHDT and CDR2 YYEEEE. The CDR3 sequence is CASSHRQGGIGSPLHF. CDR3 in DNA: TGTGCCAGCAGCCACAGACAGGGGGGGATTGGATCACCCCTCCACTTT.

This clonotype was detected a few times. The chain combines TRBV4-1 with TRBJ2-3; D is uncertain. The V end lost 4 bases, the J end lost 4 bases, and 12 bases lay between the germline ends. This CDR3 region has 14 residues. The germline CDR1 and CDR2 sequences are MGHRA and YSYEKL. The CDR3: CASSLKERADTQYF. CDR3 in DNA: TGCGCCAGCAGCCTTAAGGAGCGAGCAGATACGCAGTATTTT.

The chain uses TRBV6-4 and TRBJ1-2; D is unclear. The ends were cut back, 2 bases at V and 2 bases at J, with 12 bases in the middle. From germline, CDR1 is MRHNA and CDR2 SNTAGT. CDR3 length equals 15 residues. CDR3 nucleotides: TGTGCCAGCAGTGACAGGCTTAACGGAAACTATGGCTACACCTTC. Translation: CASSDRLNGNYGYTF.

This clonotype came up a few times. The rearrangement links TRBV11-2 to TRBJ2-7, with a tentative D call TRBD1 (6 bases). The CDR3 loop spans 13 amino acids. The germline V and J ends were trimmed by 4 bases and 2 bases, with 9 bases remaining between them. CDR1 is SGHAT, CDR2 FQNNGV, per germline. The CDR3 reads CASSSGTPYEQYF. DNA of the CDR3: TGTGCCAGCAGCTCCGGGACACCCTACGAGCAGTACTTC.

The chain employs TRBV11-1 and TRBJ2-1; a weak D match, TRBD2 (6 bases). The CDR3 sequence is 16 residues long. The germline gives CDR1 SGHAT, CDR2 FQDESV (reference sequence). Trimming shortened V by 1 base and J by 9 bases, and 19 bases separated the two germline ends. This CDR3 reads CASSLDIGTRSGEQFF. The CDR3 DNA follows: TGTGCCAGCAGCTTAGATATTGGGACTCGGTCTGGTGAGCAGTTCTTC.

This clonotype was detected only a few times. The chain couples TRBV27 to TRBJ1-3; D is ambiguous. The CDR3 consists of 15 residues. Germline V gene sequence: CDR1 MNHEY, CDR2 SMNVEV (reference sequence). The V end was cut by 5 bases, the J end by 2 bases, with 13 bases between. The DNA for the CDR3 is TGTGCCAGCAGTCGGACCGTTGGGCCTGGAAACACCATATATTTT. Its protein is CASSRTVGPGNTIYF.

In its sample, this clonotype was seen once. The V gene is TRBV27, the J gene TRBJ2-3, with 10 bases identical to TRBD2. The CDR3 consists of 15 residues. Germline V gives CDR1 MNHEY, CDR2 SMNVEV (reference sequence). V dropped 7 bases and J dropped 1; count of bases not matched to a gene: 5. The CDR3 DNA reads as TGTGCCAGCATGGGACTAGCGAAAGGCACAGATACGCAGTATTTT. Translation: CASMGLAKGTDTQYF.

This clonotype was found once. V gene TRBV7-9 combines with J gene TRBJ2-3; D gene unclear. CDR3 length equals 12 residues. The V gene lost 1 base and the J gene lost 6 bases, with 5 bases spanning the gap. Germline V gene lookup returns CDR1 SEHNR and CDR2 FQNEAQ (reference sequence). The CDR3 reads CASSLEADTQYF. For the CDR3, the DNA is TGTGCCAGCAGCTTAGAGGCGGATACGCAGTATTTT.

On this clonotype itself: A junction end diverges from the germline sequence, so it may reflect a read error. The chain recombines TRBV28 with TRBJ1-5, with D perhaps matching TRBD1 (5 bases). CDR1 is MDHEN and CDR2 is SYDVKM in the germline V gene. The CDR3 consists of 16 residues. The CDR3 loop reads CASSLGGTGSNQSQHF. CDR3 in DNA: TGTGCCAGCAGTTTAGGGGGGACGGGGAGCAATCAGTCCCAGCATTTT.

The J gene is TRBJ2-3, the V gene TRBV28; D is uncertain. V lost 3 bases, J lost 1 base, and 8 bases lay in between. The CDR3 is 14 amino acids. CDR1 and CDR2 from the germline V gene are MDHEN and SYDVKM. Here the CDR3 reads CASSFSGRTDTQYF. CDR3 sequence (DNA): TGTGCCAGCAGTTTTTCAGGACGCACAGATACGCAGTATTTT.